This T cell receptor beta chain was sequenced during a study of T cells in Graves' hyperthyroidism and ophthalmopathy. Across the study: Initial diagnosis, before any treatment, was when peripheral blood was collected.

Aged 18 to 65, the patients had hyperthyroidism that was newly diagnosed and had lasted under 2 months. Using RNA transcripts as the source, TCR beta CDR3 regions were amplified. A set of HTBI primers served as the primers for a first-round RT-PCR of the TCR CDR3. MiXCR, applied by TCRdb to the multiplex PCR reads, yields one record per CDR3 protein. The sample contains a few hundred thousand distinct CDR3 sequences, 20% to 25% of which appear only once. CDR1 is SEHNR, CDR2 FQNEAQ, per germline (reference sequence). Trimming removed 0 bases from V and 8 bases from J; junction bases left unmatched: 4. The CDR3 sequence is 14 residues long. In regard to this clonotype: The antigen is not known.

General observations from the study: In blood, most of the thyroid clonotypes expanded above 0.001 were also present.

The J gene is TRBJ1-2, the V gene TRBV7-9; 9 nucleotides agree with TRBD1. The receptor's source is a man between 45 and 60 years old with Graves' hyperthyroidism. The sample comprised blood. CDR3 bases: TGTGCCAGCAGCTTAGCGGGACAGGGCGTCGGCTACACCTTC. This sequence encodes CASSLAGQGVGYTF.